The 25 T cell receptor beta chains below all came from one sample that was sequenced in a study of identical twins. TCRdb re-derived calls from the 5' RACE reads in MiXCR, one entry per CDR3 protein. The data show about 240,000 distinct CDR3 sequences, about 10% seen once. The sequenced material came from memory T cells sorted from blood. The receptors derive from a man aged 50-60 years in good health.

Ten or more counts support this clonotype. The chain couples TRBV5-6 to TRBJ2-1; a weak D match, TRBD2 (5 bases). Between the trimmed V and J ends, which lost 4 bases and 6 bases, there was a span of 11 bases. The CDR3 has 13 residues. Germline V gene data show CDR1 as SGHDT and CDR2 as YYEEEE. The CDR3 region has the DNA TGTGCCAGCAGCCTCCTAGCTCGCAATGAGCAGTTCTTC. Protein: CASSLLARNEQFF.

J is TRBJ2-5 and V is TRBV5-6; 9 bases align to TRBD2. Per germline, CDR1 SGHDT and CDR2 YYEEEE. CDR3 length equals 15 residues. V was clipped by 0 bases and J by 2 bases; unmatched bases: 2. The CDR3 DNA follows: TGTGCCAGCAGCTTGGTTAGCGGGGGTCAAGAGACCCAGTACTTC. Encoded protein: CASSLVSGGQETQYF.

In this sample, this clonotype turned up many times. The chain combines TRBV20-1 with TRBJ1-4, with D unclear. V was trimmed by 5 bases and J by 0 bases, leaving 7 bases between them. The CDR3 is made up of 13 amino acids. Looked up from germline, CDR1 is DFQATT and CDR2 is SNEGSKA (reference sequence). DNA for the CDR3: TGCAGTGCTGGACGGACAACTAATGAAAAACTGTTTTTT. It encodes CSAGRTTNEKLFF.

This clonotype was counted only a few times. The genes are TRBV27 and TRBJ1-1; possibly TRBD1 for D (5 bases). Trimming shortened V by 4 bases and J by 6 bases, and 15 bases separated the two germline ends. The germline gives CDR1 MNHEY, CDR2 SMNVEV (reference sequence). CDR3 size: 14 residues. The CDR3 region is CASSYTNGGAEAFF. In DNA, the CDR3 is TGTGCCAGCAGTTATACTAACGGGGGGGCTGAAGCTTTCTTT.

This clonotype was seen many times. The rearrangement joins TRBV28 to TRBJ1-2; weak D call: TRBD1 (5 bases). Germline CDR1 and CDR2: MDHEN and SYDVKM. Trimming pared 6 bases from V and 4 bases from J, leaving 27 bases between. This CDR3 contains 18 residues. CDR3 nucleotide sequence: TGTGCCAGCAGAAACCACCTAAAGAAGGACAAGGAGAGCTATGGCTACACCTTC. Translating gives CASRNHLKKDKESYGYTF.

Worth noting for this clonotype: Its ends do not fully match the called genes, so a read error is possible. Written as DNA, the CDR3 is TGTGCCAGCAGTTTGGGGAGCCCGGGACAGAACACTGAAGCTTTCTTT. It specifies CASSLGSPGQNTEAFF. The chain has TRBV5-4 and TRBJ1-1; a weak D match, TRBD1 (6 bases). Germline CDR1 reads SGHNT; CDR2 reads YYREEE (reference sequence). The length of the CDR3 is 16 residues.

J is TRBJ2-5 and V is TRBV12-3 or TRBV12-4; tentative D call: TRBD2 (5 bases). This CDR3 contains 13 residues. V gave up 4 bases and J gave up 7 bases, with 13 bases separating them. CDR3 bases: TGTGCCAGCAGTTCCCAAGCGGCGGGGACCCAGTACTTC. This translates into CASSSQAAGTQYF.

This clonotype appeared many times. V and J are TRBV2 and TRBJ2-5; TRBD1 aligns across 7 bases. This CDR3 has 16 amino acids. Germline CDR1 and CDR2: SNHLY and FYNNEI. The V and J ends lost 7 bases and 1 base, in that order; junction bases with no gene match: 12. CDR3 sequence (DNA): TGTGCCAGCACCCAATGGGGGACAGTTCCCCAAGAGACCCAGTACTTC. The encoded protein is CASTQWGTVPQETQYF.

The rearrangement joins TRBV20-1 to TRBJ1-1; the D is unclear. The CDR3 is 16 amino acids. Germline V gene sequence: CDR1 DFQATT, CDR2 SNEGSKA (reference sequence). The germline V and J ends were trimmed by 0 bases and 1 base, with 15 bases remaining between them. In DNA, the CDR3 is TGCAGTGCTAGAGATACTTGGGTAAAGGGGAACACTGAAGCTTTCTTT. Encoded protein: CSARDTWVKGNTEAFF.

This clonotype was seen more than once but under ten times. The rearrangement links TRBV4-3 to TRBJ1-3; D gene uncertain. This CDR3 contains 16 residues. Germline lookup yields CDR1 LGHNA and CDR2 YSLEER. V lost 1 base and J 2 bases, leaving 12 bases between the germline ends. CDR3 sequence (DNA): TGCGCCAGCAGCCAAGGGCCGGGCCTGGCTGGAAACACCATATATTTT. This sequence encodes CASSQGPGLAGNTIYF.

The sample holds many counts of this clonotype. The V call is TRBV12-3 or TRBV12-4, the J call TRBJ1-2; D might be TRBD1 (6 bases). The CDR3 loop spans 13 amino acids. V was cut by 5 bases and J by 2 bases, with 9 bases left in between. CDR3 protein: CASSGGQNYGYTF. CDR3 bases: TGTGCCAGCAGTGGGGGACAAAACTATGGCTACACCTTC.

This clonotype was picked up a small number of times. The chain carries TRBV28 and TRBJ1-2; D unclear. V shed 2 bases and J shed 8 bases, with 21 bases lying between them. The CDR3 spans 16 residues. Germline V gene sequence: CDR1 MDHEN, CDR2 SYDVKM. The CDR3 sequence is CASSLGGARGVRGYTF. CDR3 bases: TGTGCCAGCAGTTTAGGCGGCGCCCGTGGCGTTCGGGGCTACACCTTC.

The table lists this clonotype with many counts. The chain recombines TRBV9 with TRBJ1-6; 8 bases map to TRBD1. The CDR3 contains 15 residues. Losses at the gene ends were 4 bases for V and 9 bases for J; bases not matched to a gene: 9. Germline assignment: CDR1 SGDLS and CDR2 YYNGEE. CDR3 amino acids: CASSFQGAVGSPLHF. CDR3 DNA: TGTGCCAGCAGCTTCCAGGGGGCAGTAGGTTCACCCCTCCACTTT.

This clonotype showed up many times. The V gene is TRBV20-1, the J gene TRBJ2-5; 8 nucleotides agree with TRBD1. Germline loops: CDR1 DFQATT, CDR2 SNEGSKA (reference sequence). V gave up 6 bases and J gave up 4 bases; unmatched junction bases: 22. CDR3 length equals 18 residues. Here the CDR3 reads CSASSPGGITLPRETQYF. In nucleotides, the CDR3 is TGCAGTGCCTCTAGTCCAGGGGGCATCACCTTACCGAGAGAGACCCAGTACTTC.

This chain uses TRBV7-2 with TRBJ2-3, with D perhaps TRBD1 (5 bases). The CDR3 runs 16 residues. The germline V gene encodes CDR1 SGHTA and CDR2 FQGNSA. The V end lost 1 base, the J end lost 6 bases, and 17 bases lay between the germline ends. The CDR3 is CASSLGLGQRADTQYF. The CDR3 DNA is TGTGCCAGCAGCTTAGGTCTTGGACAAAGGGCCGATACGCAGTATTTT.

This clonotype has a handful of counts. The chain links TRBV25-1 to TRBJ1-1, with TRBD1 as a possible D gene (6 bases). Trimming removed 8 bases from V and 4 bases from J, with 14 bases in between. This CDR3 comprises 13 residues. CDR1 and CDR2 from the germline V gene are MGHDK and SYGVNS. CDR3 region: CASAGQGGTEAFF. CDR3 sequence (DNA): TGTGCCAGCGCAGGGCAAGGGGGCACTGAAGCTTTCTTT.

J is TRBJ1-2 and V is TRBV9, with 9 bases that match TRBD1. Trimming took 4 bases from V and 7 from J; bases not matched to a gene: 14. Germline CDR1 is SGDLS and CDR2 is YYNGEE. CDR3 length equals 16 residues. The CDR3: CASSPREGTGMGGYTF. Written as DNA, the CDR3 is TGTGCCAGCAGCCCCCGTGAAGGGACAGGGATGGGTGGCTACACCTTC.

The chain links TRBV6-6 to TRBJ1-2, with 7 bases matching TRBD1. The CDR3 is made up of 12 amino acids. Per germline, CDR1 MNHNY and CDR2 SVGAGI (reference sequence). V was clipped by 9 bases and J by 6 bases; unmatched bases: 7. The CDR3 DNA follows: TGTGCCAGTCTCGGAGGACAGGATGGCTACACCTTC. Protein sequence: CASLGGQDGYTF.

This clonotype has more than one count but fewer than ten. V gene TRBV6-1 combines with J gene TRBJ2-6; D call uncertain. The CDR3 contains 15 residues. The germline V gene encodes CDR1 MNHNS and CDR2 SASEGT. The V end was cut by 5 bases, the J end by 3 bases, with 11 bases between. The CDR3: CASSPPGGGANVLTF. The CDR3 DNA reads TGTGCCAGCAGTCCCCCGGGCGGTGGGGCCAACGTCCTGACTTTC.

This clonotype has a count of ten or more. The chain is built from TRBV20-1 and TRBJ1-2, with D unclear. In germline, CDR1 is DFQATT, CDR2 SNEGSKA (reference sequence). CDR3 length: 13 amino acids. Deletions cut 0 bases from V and 2 bases from J, with 7 bases between. CDR3 nucleotide sequence: TGCAGTGCTAGAGAGGGTCAGAACTATGGCTACACCTTC. This translates into CSAREGQNYGYTF.

This clonotype was picked up a small number of times. The chain has TRBV6-1 and TRBJ2-3, with no clear D. The germline gives CDR1 MNHNS, CDR2 SASEGT. V dropped 7 bases and J dropped 1 base, with 9 bases sitting between them. The CDR3 has 13 amino acids. CDR3 region: CASIAPGTDTQYF. The CDR3, as DNA: TGTGCCAGCATCGCCCCTGGCACAGATACGCAGTATTTT.

This clonotype has just a few counts. The chain joins TRBV30 to TRBJ1-5; D gene uncertain. CDR3 length: 15 amino acids. Trimming took off 0 bases at V and 0 bases at J, with 9 bases between the two ends. Germline CDR1 is GTSNPN and CDR2 is SVGIG (reference sequence). In nucleotides, the CDR3 is TGTGCCTGGAGTGTCGGAGAAGATAGCAATCAGCCCCAGCATTTT. Translated: CAWSVGEDSNQPQHF.

Comments on this clonotype: A much more abundant neighbour one base away suggests this may be a read error. The chain is built from TRBV20-1 and TRBJ2-4, with D perhaps TRBD1 (6 bases). Per germline, CDR1 DFQATT and CDR2 SNEGSKA (reference sequence). CDR3 length: 16 residues. CDR3 sequence (DNA): TGCAGTGCTAGAGATAATAACAGGGTGGCCAAAGACATTCAGTACTTC. Translating gives CSARDNNRVAKDIQYF.

The chain combines TRBV7-9 with TRBJ1-1; no reliable D call. V gave up 3 bases and J gave up 8 bases, with 13 bases separating them. There are 13 residues in the CDR3. Germline V lookup: CDR1 SEHNR, CDR2 FQNEAQ (reference sequence). DNA for the CDR3: TGTGCCAGCAGCTTGAATGGGCCTTTCGAAGCTTTCTTT. It translates to CASSLNGPFEAFF.

The V and J genes are TRBV13 and TRBJ2-7; D gene ambiguous. The CDR3 length is 15 residues. Germline V gene data show CDR1 as PRHDT and CDR2 as FYEKMQ (reference sequence). Trimming shortened V by 5 bases and J by 6 bases, and 20 bases separated the two germline ends. The CDR3 DNA follows: TGTGCCAGCAGCCCAGCCGGGCACACTTACCGCGAGCAGTACTTC. Translation: CASSPAGHTYREQYF. The variable domain in full, with the rest retrieved from reference TRBV13 and TRBJ2-7, is AAGVIQSPRHLIKEKRETATLKCYPIPRHDTVYWYQQGPGQDPQFLISFYEKMQSDKGSIPDRFSAQQFSDYHSELNMSSLELGDSALYFCASSPAGHTYREQYFGPGTRLTVT.